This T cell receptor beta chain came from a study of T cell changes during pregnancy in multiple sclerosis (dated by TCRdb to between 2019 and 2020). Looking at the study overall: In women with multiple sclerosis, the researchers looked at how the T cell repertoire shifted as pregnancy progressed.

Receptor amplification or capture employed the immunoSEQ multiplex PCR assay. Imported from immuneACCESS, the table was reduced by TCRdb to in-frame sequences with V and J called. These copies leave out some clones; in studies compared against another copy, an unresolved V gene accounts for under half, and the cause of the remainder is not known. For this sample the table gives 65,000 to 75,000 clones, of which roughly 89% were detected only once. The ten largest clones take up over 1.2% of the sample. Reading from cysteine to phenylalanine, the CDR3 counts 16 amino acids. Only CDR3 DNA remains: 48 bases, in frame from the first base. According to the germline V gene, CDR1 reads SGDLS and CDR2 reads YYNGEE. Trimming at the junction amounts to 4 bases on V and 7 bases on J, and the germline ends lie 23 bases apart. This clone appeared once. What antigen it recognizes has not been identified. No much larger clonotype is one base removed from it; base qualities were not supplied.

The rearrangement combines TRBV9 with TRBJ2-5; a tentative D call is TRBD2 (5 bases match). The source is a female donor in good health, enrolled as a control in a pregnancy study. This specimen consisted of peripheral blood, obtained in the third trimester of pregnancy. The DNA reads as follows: TGTGCCAGCAGCCCCCGGTCGTCTAGCCGAAGTGGGACCCAGTACTTC. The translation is CASSPRSSSRSGTQYF. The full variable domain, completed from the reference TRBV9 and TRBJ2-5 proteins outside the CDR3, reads DSGVTQTPKHLITATGQRVTLRCSPRSGDLSVYWYQQSLDQGLQFLIQYYNGEERAKGNILERFSAQQFPDLHSELNLSSLELGDSALYFCASSPRSSSRSGTQYFGPGTRLLVL.